Each of the 15 T cell receptor beta chains below was sequenced from the same sample in a study of blood T cell repertoires in COVID-19. Data came from immunoSEQ multiplex PCR; TCRdb stores just in-frame clones and leaves some out. The table lists just under 300,000 clones, around 86% of them singletons. The sample consisted of peripheral blood. These receptors were collected from a man aged 70-80 years with acute or convalescent COVID-19.

This chain uses TRBV28 with TRBJ1-5; D possibly corresponds to TRBD1 (5 bases). V lost 6 bases to trimming and J lost 3 bases, with 12 bases between them. The CDR3 runs to 14 residues. Germline V gene data show CDR1 as MDHEN and CDR2 as SYDVKM. The CDR3 sequence is CASSLGQNNQPQHF. Here the CDR3 DNA reads TGTGCCAGCAGCCTCGGACAAAACAATCAGCCCCAGCATTTT.

The chain couples TRBV6-5 to TRBJ2-7; 7 nucleotides line up with TRBD1. J gave up 3 bases and V 8 bases, and 7 bases lay outside the gene matches. This CDR3 spans 13 amino acids. Germline V gene sequence: CDR1 MNHEY, CDR2 SVGAGI. CDR3 region: CASDRAGDYEQYF. In nucleotides, the CDR3 is TGTGCCAGCGACAGGGCCGGGGACTACGAGCAGTACTTC.

DNA for the CDR3: TGTGCCAGCAGCTTAGATCAGGGAATCCTCCCGTTCTTC. Protein product: CASSLDQGILPFF. This rearrangement joins TRBV7-2 to TRBJ2-1; D might be TRBD1 (5 bases). Trimming stripped 1 base from V and 15 bases from J, with 16 bases between. The germline V gene has CDR1 SGHTA and CDR2 FQGNSA. The length of the CDR3 is 13 residues.

V usage is TRBV30 and J usage is TRBJ1-2, with 10 bases identical to TRBD1. CDR1 GTSNPN and CDR2 SVGIG come from the germline V gene (reference sequence). The CDR3 is 15 amino acids. Trimming removed 3 bases from V and 4 bases from J; junction bases left unmatched: 8. The CDR3 nucleotides read TGTGCCTGGAGCACAGGGACAGGGGCCGGCTATGGCTACACCTTC. Its protein is CAWSTGTGAGYGYTF.

This chain connects TRBV27 to TRBJ1-6, with TRBD1 identical over 9 bases. The germline gives CDR1 MNHEY, CDR2 SMNVEV (reference sequence). The CDR3 contains 15 residues. The junction had 4 bases not matched to a gene; V was cut back by 6 bases and J by 4 bases. The CDR3 reads CASRPGTGYNSPLHF. The CDR3 nucleotides are TGTGCCAGCAGACCCGGGACAGGGTATAATTCACCCCTCCACTTT.

This chain joins TRBV3-1 (or the pseudogene TRBV3-2) and TRBJ2-5, with 10 positions matching TRBD2. V lost 4 bases, J lost 3 bases, and 5 bases stayed unmatched. The CDR3 sequence is 15 residues long. Germline CDR1 is LGHDT and CDR2 is YNNKEL (reference sequence). The chain's CDR3 is CASSPTSGTKETQYF. CDR3 nucleotide sequence: TGTGCCAGCAGCCCCACTAGCGGGACCAAAGAGACCCAGTACTTC.

The chain recombines TRBV13 with TRBJ1-1; TRBD1 matches 7 bases. The CDR3 runs 14 residues. Germline V gives CDR1 PRHDT, CDR2 FYEKMQ (reference sequence). The V and J ends lost 5 bases and 4 bases, in that order; junction bases with no gene match: 7. The CDR3 bases are TGTGCCAGCAGCGTGGACAGGTTGGGCACTGAAGCTTTCTTT. Amino acids: CASSVDRLGTEAFF.

The chain is built from TRBV5-4 and TRBJ2-3; 7 bases are shared with TRBD1. The CDR3 extends over 15 amino acids. Germline V gives CDR1 SGHNT, CDR2 YYREEE (reference sequence). V was pared by 5 bases and J by 0 bases, with 6 bases of the junction left unmatched. CDR3 residues: CASRSGTESTDTQYF. CDR3 DNA: TGTGCCAGCAGATCCGGGACAGAGAGCACAGATACGCAGTATTTT.

This clone came up a few times. The genes are TRBV6-6 and TRBJ1-5; 11 nucleotides agree with TRBD1. This CDR3 region has 16 residues. With V trimmed by 0 bases and J by 7 bases, 5 bases remained unmatched. The germline gives CDR1 MNHNY, CDR2 SVGAGI (reference sequence). CDR3 nucleotides: TGTGCCAGCAGTTACTCGCGGACAGGGGGCGGGCAGCCCCAGCATTTT. Its translation: CASSYSRTGGGQPQHF.

The gene calls are TRBV19 and TRBJ1-6; D is possibly TRBD1 (6 bases). This CDR3 comprises 15 residues. Germline assignment: CDR1 LNHDA and CDR2 SQIVND (reference sequence). The germline V and J ends were trimmed by 3 bases and 8 bases, with 14 bases remaining between them. The DNA of the CDR3 is TGTGCCAGTAGTATGGGGGCGTTCGTGGATTCACCCCTCCACTTT. Translated: CASSMGAFVDSPLHF.

Only one count was recorded for this clone. V usage is TRBV7-3 and J usage is TRBJ1-1; possible D gene TRBD1, 5 bases. The CDR3 runs 15 residues. Germline V gene lookup returns CDR1 SGHTA and CDR2 FQGTGA. Trimming stripped 3 bases from V and 4 bases from J, with 15 bases between. CDR3 coding DNA: TGTGCCAGCAGCTTTGGGAGCGGGGGGAGCACTGAAGCTTTCTTT. Protein product: CASSFGSGGSTEAFF. The whole variable domain, filled in from reference TRBV7-3 and TRBJ1-1, reads GAGVSQTPSNKVTEKGKYVELRCDPISGHTALYWYRQSLGQGPEFLIYFQGTGAADDSGLPNDRFFAVRPEGSVSTLKIQRTERGDSAVYLCASSFGSGGSTEAFFGQGTRLTVV.

CDR3 protein: CASRATQGTEAFF. The CDR3 nucleotides read TGTGCCAGCAGAGCCACACAGGGGACTGAAGCTTTCTTT. The rearrangement joins TRBV6-5 to TRBJ1-1; the match to TRBD1 covers 7 bases. Germline CDR1 MNHEY, CDR2 SVGAGI. The CDR3 covers 13 residues. J was trimmed by 5 bases and V by 6 bases; bases with no gene match: 6.

This clone was picked up a small number of times. The V call is TRBV7-9, the J call TRBJ2-2, with D perhaps matching TRBD1 (5 bases). This CDR3 region has 16 residues. The V gene's germline CDR1 is SEHNR and CDR2 FQNEAQ (reference sequence). The V end was cut by 4 bases, the J end by 9 bases, with 21 bases between. CDR3: CASSWSGAGMIRELFF. The CDR3 DNA is TGTGCCAGCAGCTGGAGTGGTGCAGGGATGATCAGGGAGCTGTTTTTT.

This chain uses TRBV30 with TRBJ2-2; 10 bases line up with TRBD1. Trimming cost V 6 bases and J 3 bases; bases outside gene matches: 7. Germline V gene lookup returns CDR1 GTSNPN and CDR2 SVGIG (reference sequence). This CDR3 has 15 residues. The CDR3 region is CACSTGGSYTGELFF. The CDR3 bases are TGTGCCTGTTCGACAGGGGGCTCATACACCGGGGAGCTGTTTTTT. Combining the CDR3 with reference TRBV30 and TRBJ2-2 gives the whole variable domain SQTIHQWPATLVQPVGSPLSLECTVEGTSNPNLYWYRQAAGRGLQLLFYSVGIGQISSEVPQNLSASRPQDRQFILSSKKLLLSDSGFYLCACSTGGSYTGELFFGEGSRLTVL.

This clone has only a few counts. This chain joins TRBV27 and TRBJ2-1; a weak D match, TRBD2 (6 bases). The length of the CDR3 is 14 residues. Germline V lookup: CDR1 MNHEY, CDR2 SMNVEV (reference sequence). The ends were cut back, 2 bases at V and 3 bases at J, with 8 bases in the middle. The CDR3 DNA reads TGTGCCAGCAGTTTACCCGGGAGCTACAATGAGCAGTTCTTC. Its translation is CASSLPGSYNEQFF.